This T cell receptor beta chain was profiled in a study of blood T cell repertoires in COVID-19. Across the whole study: Both acute and convalescent COVID-19 samples were obtained from the United States, Italy and Spain.

Donors were grouped by their self-reported clinical history. This clone has a single count. The table came from immunoSEQ multiplex PCR; TCRdb's copy has only in-frame clones and leaves some out. The sample yields a few hundred thousand clones, around nine tenths seen once. The V gene's germline CDR1 is LGHNA and CDR2 YNFKEQ. The CDR3 contains 13 residues. Losses at the gene ends were 1 base for V and 8 bases for J; bases not matched to a gene: 4. This chain connects TRBV4-2 to TRBJ1-2; 7 bases agree with TRBD1. Sequencing was performed on PBMCs or T cells enriched from blood (not recorded which). This TCR was recovered from a man in his thirties or forties who had recovered from COVID-19. CDR3 bases: TGTGCCAGCAGCCAAGCTACAGGGGAAGGCTACACCTTC. Protein sequence: CASSQATGEGYTF.